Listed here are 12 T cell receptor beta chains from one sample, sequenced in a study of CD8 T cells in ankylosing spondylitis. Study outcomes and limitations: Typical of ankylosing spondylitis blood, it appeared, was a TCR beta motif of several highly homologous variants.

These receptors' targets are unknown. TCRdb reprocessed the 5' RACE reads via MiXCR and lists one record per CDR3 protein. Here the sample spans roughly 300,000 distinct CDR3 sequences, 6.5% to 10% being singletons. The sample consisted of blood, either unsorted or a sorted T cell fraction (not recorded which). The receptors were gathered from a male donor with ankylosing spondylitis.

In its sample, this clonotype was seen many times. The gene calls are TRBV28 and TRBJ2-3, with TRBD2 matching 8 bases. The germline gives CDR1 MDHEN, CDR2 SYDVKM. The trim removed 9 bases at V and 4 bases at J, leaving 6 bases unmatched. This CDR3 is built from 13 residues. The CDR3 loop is CASSEAGADTQYF. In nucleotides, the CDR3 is TGTGCCAGTTCTGAAGCGGGAGCAGATACGCAGTATTTT.

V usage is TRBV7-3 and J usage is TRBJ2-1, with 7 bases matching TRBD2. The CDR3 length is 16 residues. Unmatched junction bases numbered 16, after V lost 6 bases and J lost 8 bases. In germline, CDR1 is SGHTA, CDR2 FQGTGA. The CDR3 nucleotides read TGTGCCAGCAGTCGGGGGTCCCGGACTAGTTCCTATGAGCAGTTCTTC. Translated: CASSRGSRTSSYEQFF.

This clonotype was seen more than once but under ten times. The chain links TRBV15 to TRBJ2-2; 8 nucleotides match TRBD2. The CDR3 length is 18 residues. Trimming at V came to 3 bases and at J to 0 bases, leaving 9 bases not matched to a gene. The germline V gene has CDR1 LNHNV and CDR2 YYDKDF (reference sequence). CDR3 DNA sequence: TGTGCCACCAGCAGCCAAGAAGTAGCGGGATCGAACACCGGGGAGCTGTTTTTT. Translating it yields CATSSQEVAGSNTGELFF.

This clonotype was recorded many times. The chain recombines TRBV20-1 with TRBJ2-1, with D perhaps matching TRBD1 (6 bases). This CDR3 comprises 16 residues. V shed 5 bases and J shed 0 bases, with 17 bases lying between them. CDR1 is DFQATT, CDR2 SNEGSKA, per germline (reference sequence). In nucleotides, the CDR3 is TGCAGTGCTGAAACAGGAAGGGGGAGCTCCTACAATGAGCAGTTCTTC. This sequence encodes CSAETGRGSSYNEQFF.

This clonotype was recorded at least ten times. Here the CDR3 reads CSARIRDRDGYTF. The CDR3 coding sequence is TGCAGTGCTAGGATCCGGGACAGGGATGGCTACACCTTC. The genes are TRBV20-1 and TRBJ1-2; 9 bases fit TRBD1. Germline-derived CDR1 and CDR2 are DFQATT and SNEGSKA (reference sequence). Germline trimming cut 3 bases from V and 6 bases from J; bases unmatched to any gene: 5. The CDR3 covers 13 residues.

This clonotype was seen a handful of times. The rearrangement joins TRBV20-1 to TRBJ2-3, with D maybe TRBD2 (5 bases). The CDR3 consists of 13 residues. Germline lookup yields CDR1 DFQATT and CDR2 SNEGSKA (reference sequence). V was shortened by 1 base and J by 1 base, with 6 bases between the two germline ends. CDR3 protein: CSARVSGTDTQYF. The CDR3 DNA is TGCAGTGCTAGAGTTAGCGGCACAGATACGCAGTATTTT.

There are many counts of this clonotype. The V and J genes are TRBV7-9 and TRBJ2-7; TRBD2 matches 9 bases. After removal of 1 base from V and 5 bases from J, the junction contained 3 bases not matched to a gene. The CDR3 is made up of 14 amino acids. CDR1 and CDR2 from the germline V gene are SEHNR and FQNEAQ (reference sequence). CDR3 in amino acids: CASSLVAGGNEQYF. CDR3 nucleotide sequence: TGTGCCAGCAGCTTAGTGGCGGGAGGGAACGAGCAGTACTTC.

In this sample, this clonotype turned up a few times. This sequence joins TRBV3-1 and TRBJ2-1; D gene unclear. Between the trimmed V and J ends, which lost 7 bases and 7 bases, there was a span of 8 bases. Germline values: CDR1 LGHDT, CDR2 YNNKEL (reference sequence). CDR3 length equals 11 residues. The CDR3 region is CASTRANEQFF. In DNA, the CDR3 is TGTGCCAGCACCCGAGCTAATGAGCAGTTCTTC.

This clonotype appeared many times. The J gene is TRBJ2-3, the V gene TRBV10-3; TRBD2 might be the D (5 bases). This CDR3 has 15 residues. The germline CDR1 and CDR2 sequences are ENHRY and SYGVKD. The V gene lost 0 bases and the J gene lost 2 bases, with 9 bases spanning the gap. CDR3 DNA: TGTGCCATCAGTGAGTCCATCGGGGTCACAGATACGCAGTATTTT. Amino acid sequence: CAISESIGVTDTQYF.

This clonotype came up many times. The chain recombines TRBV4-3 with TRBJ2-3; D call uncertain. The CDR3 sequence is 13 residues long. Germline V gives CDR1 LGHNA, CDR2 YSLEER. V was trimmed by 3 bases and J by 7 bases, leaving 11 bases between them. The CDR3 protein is CASSHTSTNTQYF. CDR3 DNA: TGCGCCAGCAGCCACACGTCCACTAATACGCAGTATTTT.

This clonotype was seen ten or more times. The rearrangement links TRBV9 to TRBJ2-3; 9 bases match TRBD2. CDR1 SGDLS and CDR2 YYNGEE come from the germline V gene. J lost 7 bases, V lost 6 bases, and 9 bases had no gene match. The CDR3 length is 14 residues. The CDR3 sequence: CASNPSGASNTQYF. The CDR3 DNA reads TGTGCCAGCAACCCTAGCGGGGCCTCAAATACGCAGTATTTT.

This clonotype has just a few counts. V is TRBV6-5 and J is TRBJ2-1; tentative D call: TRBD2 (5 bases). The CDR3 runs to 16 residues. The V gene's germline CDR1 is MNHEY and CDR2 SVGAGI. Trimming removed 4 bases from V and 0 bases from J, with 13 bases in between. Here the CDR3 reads CASSSLRRSSYNEQFF. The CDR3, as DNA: TGTGCCAGCAGTTCCCTTAGGAGGAGCTCCTACAATGAGCAGTTCTTC.